The next 24 T cell receptor beta chains were all read from a single sample in a study of blood T cell repertoires in COVID-19. Generated by immunoSEQ multiplex PCR, the TCRdb table keeps only in-frame clones and is missing some. The sample holds more than 120,000 clones; roughly 90% are singletons and the top ten take roughly 1.6%. The source material was peripheral blood. The origin of the receptors is a human donor in a cohort sampled during active COVID-19.

The CDR3 sequence is CASSPLQGAGDEQFF. CDR3 sequence (DNA): TGTGCCAGCAGTCCACTTCAGGGGGCTGGGGATGAGCAGTTCTTC. V usage is TRBV6-2 or TRBV6-3 and J usage is TRBJ2-1; 8 bases fit TRBD1. V trimming: 5 bases; J trimming: 8 bases; junction bases outside the gene matches: 11. CDR3 length: 15 amino acids. Germline loops: CDR1 MNHEY, CDR2 SVGEGT.

The chain has TRBV11-2 and TRBJ2-1; no reliable D call. The CDR3 spans 13 residues. V was trimmed by 2 bases and J by 5 bases, leaving 7 bases between them. Looked up from germline, CDR1 is SGHAT and CDR2 is FQNNGV. DNA for the CDR3: TGTGCCAGCAGCTTATATCAGGACAATGAGCAGTTCTTC. Protein sequence: CASSLYQDNEQFF.

The rearrangement links TRBV7-6 to TRBJ2-5, with 8 bases matching TRBD1. The ends lost 0 bases at V and 9 bases at J; junction bases unmatched: 12. This CDR3 spans 16 amino acids. Per germline, CDR1 SGHVS and CDR2 FNYEAQ. CDR3 DNA: TGTGCCAGCAGCTTAGCGCGACAGGGGAAGAAGGTGGCCCAGTACTTC. It translates to CASSLARQGKKVAQYF.

This chain connects TRBV7-9 to TRBJ2-5; no clear D gene. From germline, CDR1 is SEHNR and CDR2 FQNEAQ (reference sequence). The CDR3 sequence is 13 residues long. Trimming took 3 bases from V and 5 from J, leaving 10 bases between them. The CDR3: CASSFVDGETQYF. CDR3 coding DNA: TGTGCCAGCAGCTTTGTAGATGGTGAGACCCAGTACTTC.

The V and J genes are TRBV18 and TRBJ2-6; D possibly corresponds to TRBD1 (5 bases). Germline assignment: CDR1 KGHSH and CDR2 LQKENI. The V end lost 3 bases, the J end lost 0 bases, and 9 bases lay between the germline ends. There are 16 residues in the CDR3. The CDR3 loop reads CASSPAGYSGANVLTF. The CDR3 DNA sequence: TGTGCCAGCTCACCTGCAGGGTACTCTGGGGCCAACGTCCTGACTTTC. The variable domain in full, with the rest retrieved from reference TRBV18 and TRBJ2-6, is NAGVMQNPRHLVRRRGQEARLRCSPMKGHSHVYWYRQLPEEGLKFMVYLQKENIIDESGMPKERFSAEFPKEGPSILRIQQVVRGDSAAYFCASSPAGYSGANVLTFGAGSRLTVL.

This sequence joins TRBV5-1 and TRBJ2-2, with 9 bases that match TRBD1. Trimming removed 6 bases from V and 6 bases from J; junction bases left unmatched: 6. This CDR3 is built from 14 residues. The germline gives CDR1 SGHRS, CDR2 YFSETQ. For the CDR3, the DNA is TGCGCCAGCAACCTGGACAGGGGCGCCGGGGAGCTGTTTTTT. Residues: CASNLDRGAGELFF.

The genes are TRBV7-2 and TRBJ2-1; the D gene is possibly TRBD2 (5 bases). In germline, CDR1 is SGHTA, CDR2 FQGNSA. The CDR3 has 13 amino acids. The V end was cut by 2 bases, the J end by 9 bases, with 11 bases between. The CDR3, as DNA: TGTGCCAGCAGCTTACGAGGGTTCAGTGAGCAGTTCTTC. Encoded protein: CASSLRGFSEQFF.

The chain combines TRBV10-3 with TRBJ1-1; 7 bases map to TRBD1. V lost 4 bases, J lost 1 base, and 12 bases stayed unmatched. Germline assignment: CDR1 ENHRY and CDR2 SYGVKD. The CDR3 contains 17 residues. The DNA of the CDR3 is TGTGCCATCAGTGGACGAGGTTTCAGGGGGACGAACACTGAAGCTTTCTTT. Its protein product is CAISGRGFRGTNTEAFF.

Turning to this clone: The same CDR3 is also encoded by other DNA sequences in this sample. V usage is TRBV5-1 and J usage is TRBJ2-7; 7 nucleotides match TRBD1. Germline CDR1 SGHRS, CDR2 YFSETQ. The CDR3 covers 14 residues. J was trimmed by 3 bases and V by 4 bases; bases with no gene match: 7. The CDR3 DNA reads as TGCGCCAGCAGCCTTGGGGGACAGAACTACGAGCAGTACTTC. Its translation: CASSLGGQNYEQYF. Together with reference TRBV5-1 and TRBJ2-7, the CDR3 gives the full variable domain: KAGVTQTPRYLIKTRGQQVTLSCSPISGHRSVSWYQQTPGQGLQFLFEYFSETQRNKGNFPGRFSGRQFSNSRSEMNVSTLELGDSALYLCASSLGGQNYEQYFGPGTRLTVT.

This clone is a singleton in its sample. The CDR3 nucleotides are TGTGCCAGTACCATCGGGGGTGGGGAAAACTTGCACTATGGCTACACCTTC. It codes for CASTIGGGENLHYGYTF. This chain links TRBV19 with TRBJ1-2; possibly TRBD1 for D (5 bases). CDR1 and CDR2 (germline): LNHDA, SQIVND (reference sequence). The CDR3 is made up of 17 amino acids. The V gene lost 7 bases and the J gene lost 3 bases, with 24 bases spanning the gap.

The rearrangement links TRBV9 to TRBJ1-2; TRBD1 agrees at 7 bases. From germline, CDR1 is SGDLS and CDR2 YYNGEE. V dropped 4 bases and J dropped 4; count of bases not matched to a gene: 10. The CDR3 is 15 amino acids. This chain's CDR3 is CASSPRDRHLYGYTF. The CDR3 DNA sequence: TGTGCCAGCAGCCCAAGGGACAGACATCTCTATGGCTACACCTTC.

The chain carries TRBV6-1 and TRBJ1-2, with 12 bases fitting TRBD1. With V trimmed by 3 bases and J by 2 bases, 1 base remained unmatched. CDR1 MNHNS and CDR2 SASEGT come from the germline V gene. CDR3 length: 15 residues. Here the CDR3 DNA reads TGTGCCAGCAGTGACGGGACAGGGGGCAACTATGGCTACACCTTC. As protein: CASSDGTGGNYGYTF.

This clone came up once. V is TRBV3-1 (or the pseudogene TRBV3-2) and J is TRBJ2-1; TRBD2 agrees at 9 bases. Germline V gene sequence: CDR1 LGHDT, CDR2 YNNKEL (reference sequence). After removal of 8 bases from V and 10 bases from J, the junction contained 12 bases not matched to a gene. This CDR3 is 14 amino acids long. The CDR3 protein is CASSSRGGGQEQFF. The CDR3 DNA follows: TGTGCCAGCTCATCGCGGGGGGGAGGTCAAGAGCAGTTCTTC.

This chain links TRBV12-3 or TRBV12-4 with TRBJ1-3; D unresolved. The CDR3 has 13 amino acids. Trimming took 8 bases from V and 0 from J, leaving 8 bases between them. The CDR3 here is CASVRDSGNTIYF. CDR3 nucleotides: TGTGCCAGCGTACGGGACTCTGGAAACACCATATATTTT.

The rearrangement uses TRBV7-9 and TRBJ1-1, with a weak D call TRBD1 (6 bases). Germline CDR1 reads SEHNR; CDR2 reads FQNEAQ (reference sequence). Between the trimmed V and J ends, which lost 8 bases and 6 bases, there was a span of 16 bases. CDR3 size: 13 residues. The CDR3 here is CASVTGSTPEAFF. CDR3 in DNA: TGTGCCAGCGTCACAGGGTCCACTCCTGAAGCTTTCTTT.

The rearrangement links TRBV27 to TRBJ1-5; 9 positions agree with TRBD1. The V and J ends lost 5 bases and 5 bases, in that order; junction bases with no gene match: 10. Germline assignment: CDR1 MNHEY and CDR2 SMNVEV (reference sequence). This CDR3 comprises 16 residues. The CDR3 protein is CASSPLGQGPDQPQHF. In nucleotides, the CDR3 is TGTGCCAGCAGTCCTCTTGGACAGGGGCCCGATCAGCCCCAGCATTTT.

This chain uses TRBV5-8 with TRBJ2-2; TRBD1 matches at 7 bases. The CDR3 spans 13 residues. CDR1 and CDR2 from the germline V gene are SGHTS and YDEGEE. Trimming cost V 8 bases and J 3 bases; bases outside gene matches: 4. CDR3 DNA sequence: TGTGCCAGACCGGACAGGCACACCGGGGAGCTGTTTTTT. It is translated as CARPDRHTGELFF.

J is TRBJ2-5 and V is TRBV20-1, with D maybe TRBD1 (6 bases). V was pared by 5 bases and J by 4 bases, with 8 bases between. Germline loops: CDR1 DFQATT, CDR2 SNEGSKA (reference sequence). The CDR3 runs to 11 residues. As DNA, the CDR3 is TGCAGTGCTCAGGGGAGAGAGACCCAGTACTTC. Translation gives CSAQGRETQYF.

The chain has TRBV4-2 and TRBJ2-1; the match to TRBD2 covers 10 bases. After removal of 5 bases from V and 6 bases from J, the junction contained 13 bases not matched to a gene. There are 17 residues in the CDR3. CDR1 and CDR2 (germline): LGHNA, YNFKEQ. CDR3 nucleotides: TGTGCCAGCAGCGCCGACCGACTGGGACTAGCGTCCAATGAGCAGTTCTTC. Translated: CASSADRLGLASNEQFF.

V and J are TRBV29-1 and TRBJ1-5; D is perhaps TRBD1 (6 bases). The CDR3 is 14 residues long. In germline, CDR1 is SQVTM, CDR2 ANQGSEA. Trimming pared 3 bases from V and 7 bases from J, leaving 16 bases between. The CDR3 bases are TGCAGCGTTGAGCTGGGGGCAGAGGGACAGCCCCAGCATTTT. The encoded protein is CSVELGAEGQPQHF.

The chain has TRBV10-1 and TRBJ2-7; 9 positions agree with TRBD1. Germline loops: CDR1 WNHNN, CDR2 SYGVQD (reference sequence). This CDR3 has 13 residues. Losses at the gene ends were 6 bases for V and 5 bases for J; bases not matched to a gene: 5. The CDR3 here is CASSDRGGDEQYF. The DNA of the CDR3 is TGCGCCAGCAGCGACAGGGGGGGCGACGAGCAGTACTTC.

The J gene is TRBJ2-3, the V gene TRBV7-9; D is perhaps TRBD2 (7 bases). The V gene lost 7 bases and the J gene lost 1 base, with 15 bases spanning the gap. The CDR3 extends over 15 amino acids. Germline V gives CDR1 SEHNR, CDR2 FQNEAQ (reference sequence). The CDR3 region is CASTSTGGGTDTQYF. The CDR3 nucleotides read TGTGCCAGCACTTCAACGGGGGGCGGCACAGATACGCAGTATTTT.

Here the CDR3 DNA reads TGTGCCAGTAGTTCCAGGGATTTCGACGACGAGCAGTACTTC. It yields the protein CASSSRDFDDEQYF. The genes are TRBV19 and TRBJ2-7; perhaps TRBD1 as D (5 bases). From germline, CDR1 is LNHDA and CDR2 SQIVND (reference sequence). Trimming took 5 bases from V and 5 from J, leaving 16 bases between them. This CDR3 contains 14 residues.

The chain uses TRBV6-1 and TRBJ1-1; 11 bases are shared with TRBD1. With 2 bases clipped from V and 10 bases from J, the junction kept 3 bases outside the gene matches. Germline V lookup: CDR1 MNHNS, CDR2 SASEGT. The CDR3 covers 13 residues. Here the CDR3 DNA reads TGTGCCAGCAGTGAACGGGACAGGGGGGGAGCTTTCTTT. It translates to CASSERDRGGAFF.